The present entry profiles one T cell receptor beta chain with its context. Its antigen remains undetermined. It has no much larger one-base neighbor in the sample; base qualities were not kept. Ends trimmed: V by 3 bases, J by 4 bases; bases unmatched to a gene: 4. The CDR3 spans 16 residues, from the cysteine through the phenylalanine. Only the CDR3 DNA is retained, 48 bases long and in frame from the first base. In the germline V gene, CDR1 corresponds to SGHTA and CDR2 to FQGNSA. The library was produced with RT-PCR. Sequencing relied on an Illumina HiSeq 2500. TCRdb passed the public sequencing reads through fastp at Q25 and MiXCR, retaining productive beta sequences. Rows with one shared CDR3 protein collapse into an entry with the most common genes and DNA. The sample table shows about 650,000 distinct CDR3 sequences, and approximately 15% are seen once. The biggest ten clones account for roughly 7.2% of the sample.

The data originate from a study of response to subunit inactivated influenza vaccine (dated by TCRdb to between 2018 and 2020). Notes on the research overall: The study used deep quantitative T cell receptor repertoire profiling to track responses to a trivalent subunit inactivated influenza vaccine.

Study-wide conclusions, independent of this receptor: The authors proposed that each seasonal influenza vaccination may bring in only a limited number of new T cells.

This specimen was PBMCs from blood, taken 14 to 15 days before vaccination. The sequence joins TRBV7-2 to TRBJ2-5; 14 nucleotides in the junction match TRBD2. This TCR came from a man over 45 who received an inactivated influenza vaccine. Donor details come from another sample of the same person, matched by shared clones. The CDR3 corresponds to CASSLTSGRGRETQYF. The DNA is TGTGCCAGCAGCTTGACTAGCGGGAGGGGGCGAGAGACCCAGTACTTC.